The 20 T cell receptor beta chains presented below share a single source sample, sequenced in a study of shared clonotypes between healthy human individuals. The repertoire was sequenced with immunoSEQ multiplex PCR; TCRdb's copy has only in-frame clones and lacks some. In the table there are 1,100,000 or so clones, approximately 78% of which are singletons. Sequencing used memory CD4+ T cells from PBMCs. Subset noted: CD45RA-negative fraction. All receptors derive from a man younger than 30 in good health. Some clones in this sample may be carry-over from other donors' samples.

The chain is built from TRBV15 and TRBJ1-1; D is unclear. Looked up from germline, CDR1 is LNHNV and CDR2 is YYDKDF (reference sequence). There are 13 residues in the CDR3. Trimming cost V 5 bases and J 4 bases, with 11 bases left between them. The CDR3 coding sequence is TGTGCCACCAGCGAAAACGTGGGCACTGAAGCTTTCTTT. Its protein product is CATSENVGTEAFF.

This clone was seen more than once but under ten times. J is TRBJ1-2 and V is TRBV19; 12 positions match TRBD1. Per the germline V gene, CDR1 is LNHDA and CDR2 is SQIVND (reference sequence). The CDR3 loop spans 15 amino acids. The V segment lost 9 bases and the J segment 8 bases; nucleotides outside the gene matches: 13. The CDR3 reads CASHKGQGAQGGYTF. The CDR3 DNA is TGTGCCAGCCATAAGGGACAGGGGGCGCAAGGCGGCTACACCTTC. Supplemented by reference TRBV19 and TRBJ1-2, the full variable domain reads DGGITQSPKYLFRKEGQNVTLSCEQNLNHDAMYWYRQDPGQGLRLIYYSQIVNDFQKGDIAEGYSVSREKKESFPLTVTSAQKNPTAFYLCASHKGQGAQGGYTFGSGTRLTVV.

This rearrangement joins TRBV18 to TRBJ2-7; 9 bases are a match to TRBD1. With 2 bases clipped from V and 2 bases from J, the junction kept 4 bases outside the gene matches. The CDR3 has 15 residues. Per germline, CDR1 KGHSH and CDR2 LQKENI. The CDR3 loop reads CASSPNRDRAYEQYF. As DNA, the CDR3 is TGTGCCAGCTCACCAAACCGGGACAGGGCCTACGAGCAGTACTTC.

This clone was observed a single time. V gene TRBV30 combines with J gene TRBJ2-1; 9 bases match TRBD2. Germline loops: CDR1 GTSNPN, CDR2 SVGIG (reference sequence). CDR3 size: 16 residues. Losses at the gene ends were 1 base for V and 7 bases for J; bases not matched to a gene: 11. Here the CDR3 DNA reads TGTGCCTGGAGTGGTCTAGCGGGATTCCTAGGTAATGAGCAGTTCTTC. Amino acid sequence: CAWSGLAGFLGNEQFF.

The chain employs TRBV2 and TRBJ2-1; the D gene is possibly TRBD2 (5 bases). Deletions cut 6 bases from V and 8 bases from J, with 14 bases between. This CDR3 spans 13 amino acids. Germline V gene sequence: CDR1 SNHLY, CDR2 FYNNEI. This CDR3 reads CASRYTRFDEQFF. CDR3 in DNA: TGTGCCAGCAGGTACACTAGGTTCGATGAGCAGTTCTTC.

The chain joins TRBV6-5 to TRBJ1-1; D ambiguous. CDR1 and CDR2 (germline): MNHEY, SVGAGI. The CDR3 loop spans 10 amino acids. CDR3 region: CAVRWTEAFF. The DNA for the CDR3 is TGTGCGGTGCGTTGGACTGAAGCTTTCTTT.

Concerning this clone itself: In the same sample, other DNA sequences code for this CDR3. The rearrangement links TRBV5-1 to TRBJ2-2; D is possibly TRBD2 (5 bases). V gave up 3 bases and J gave up 2 bases, with 8 bases separating them. The germline CDR1 and CDR2 sequences are SGHRS and YFSETQ. This CDR3 is 14 amino acids long. Here the CDR3 DNA reads TGCGCCAGCAGCTCGGGAAGTAACACCGGGGAGCTGTTTTTT. It is translated as CASSSGSNTGELFF.

The chain couples TRBV5-1 to TRBJ2-2; TRBD1 agrees at 8 bases. The V gene end was trimmed by 0 bases and the J gene end by 3 bases; junction bases not matched to a gene: 1. This CDR3 spans 15 amino acids. CDR1 is SGHRS, CDR2 YFSETQ, per germline. The CDR3 sequence: CASSLVQGDTGELFF. CDR3 nucleotide sequence: TGCGCCAGCAGCTTGGTACAGGGGGACACCGGGGAGCTGTTTTTT.

This clone was detected once. This same CDR3 is encoded by further DNA sequences in the sample. V is TRBV9 and J is TRBJ2-5; D is uncertain. Trimming cost V 0 bases and J 2 bases, with 5 bases left between them. The germline V gene has CDR1 SGDLS and CDR2 YYNGEE. This CDR3 is built from 13 residues. The CDR3 loop is CASSVGGQETQYF. The DNA for the CDR3 is TGTGCCAGCAGCGTAGGGGGTCAAGAGACCCAGTACTTC.

The chain is built from TRBV28 and TRBJ1-1, with D unresolved. This CDR3 contains 13 residues. The ends were cut back, 2 bases at V and 6 bases at J, with 10 bases in the middle. Germline CDR1 and CDR2: MDHEN and SYDVKM. The DNA of the CDR3 is TGTGCCAGCAGTTTACTCCGTGGTCCTGAAGCTTTCTTT. Its protein product is CASSLLRGPEAFF.

This clone showed up just a few times. The chain employs TRBV7-2 and TRBJ2-7; 7 bases are a match to TRBD1. This CDR3 has 14 residues. Germline loops: CDR1 SGHTA, CDR2 FQGNSA. V gave up 5 bases and J gave up 5 bases; unmatched junction bases: 9. The CDR3 bases are TGTGCCAGCAGCCCACTGACAGGGTCCCACGAGCAGTACTTC. Encoded protein: CASSPLTGSHEQYF.

The V gene is TRBV28, the J gene TRBJ2-4; a possible D gene is TRBD1 (5 bases). CDR1 and CDR2 (germline): MDHEN, SYDVKM. V lost 10 bases and J lost 3, with 13 bases in between. The CDR3 covers 13 residues. CDR3: CATGWRGKNIQYF. CDR3 coding DNA: TGTGCCACAGGGTGGAGAGGCAAAAACATTCAGTACTTC.

The chain recombines TRBV7-2 with TRBJ2-7; D not certain. Germline CDR1 and CDR2: SGHTA and FQGNSA. V lost 4 bases and J 0 bases, leaving 10 bases between the germline ends. CDR3 length: 14 amino acids. CDR3 amino acids: CASSSRHGSYEQYF. The DNA for the CDR3 is TGTGCCAGCAGCTCCCGGCACGGCTCCTACGAGCAGTACTTC.

The V and J genes are TRBV5-1 and TRBJ1-1; possibly TRBD1 for D (6 bases). CDR3 length: 13 amino acids. The V and J ends lost 3 bases and 5 bases respectively, with 11 bases between them. Germline CDR1 reads SGHRS; CDR2 reads YFSETQ. This CDR3 is CASSSGGLTEAFF. The CDR3 nucleotides read TGCGCCAGCAGCTCCGGGGGGCTTACTGAAGCTTTCTTT.

This chain connects TRBV27 to TRBJ2-6, with 10 bases matching TRBD1. The CDR3 sequence is 19 residues long. CDR1 and CDR2 from the germline V gene are MNHEY and SMNVEV (reference sequence). V trimming: 3 bases; J trimming: 1 base; junction bases outside the gene matches: 9. CDR3: CASSFLRQGALSGANVLTF. CDR3 DNA: TGTGCCAGCAGTTTTCTGCGACAGGGGGCGCTTTCTGGGGCCAACGTCCTGACTTTC.

This chain links TRBV4-1 with TRBJ1-3; D perhaps matches TRBD1 (5 bases). Germline V lookup: CDR1 MGHRA, CDR2 YSYEKL. V lost 1 base and J lost 0, with 10 bases in between. The CDR3 extends over 16 amino acids. CDR3 region: CASSQGGSSSGNTIYF. The CDR3 DNA reads TGCGCCAGCAGCCAAGGGGGCTCGAGCTCTGGAAACACCATATATTTT.

This clone appeared a few times. The V and J genes are TRBV5-1 and TRBJ1-3; TRBD1 matches at 10 bases. V dropped 4 bases and J dropped 5; count of bases not matched to a gene: 6. This CDR3 is 15 amino acids long. The germline V gene encodes CDR1 SGHRS and CDR2 YFSETQ. The CDR3 here is CASSGGQGDRNTIYF. In DNA, the CDR3 is TGCGCCAGCAGCGGCGGACAGGGGGATCGAAACACCATATATTTT.

Concerning this clone itself: Other DNA sequences in this sample translate to the same CDR3. This chain uses TRBV20-1 with TRBJ2-3; D not certain. The CDR3 length is 10 residues. The germline V gene encodes CDR1 DFQATT and CDR2 SNEGSKA (reference sequence). Trimming pared 3 bases from V and 9 bases from J, leaving 7 bases between. As DNA, the CDR3 is TGCAGTGCTAGTACCAGGACGCAGTATTTT. The encoded protein is CSASTRTQYF.

This clone came up once. This rearrangement joins TRBV30 to TRBJ1-2; D unclear. Trimming left V 6 bases short and J 5 bases short, with 16 bases between. Germline values: CDR1 GTSNPN, CDR2 SVGIG (reference sequence). CDR3 length equals 13 residues. CDR3 bases: TGTGCCTGCTCCGCGGGGTTAGGGTATGGCTACACCTTC. This gives the protein CACSAGLGYGYTF.

The chain recombines TRBV7-3 with TRBJ1-4, with D unclear. Germline CDR1 is SGHTA and CDR2 is FQGTGA. V lost 0 bases and J lost 8, with 10 bases in between. The CDR3 spans 14 residues. The CDR3 nucleotides read TGTGCCAGCAGCTTAACATGGCCGGGGGAAAAACTGTTTTTT. Its translation: CASSLTWPGEKLFF.